These 29 T cell receptor beta chains were all obtained from the same sample, sequenced in a study of OX40 agonist ivuxolimab in advanced cancers. Sequenced by immunoSEQ multiplex PCR; TCRdb stores in-frame clones only, minus some. The data hold about 100,000 clones, with 90% to 95% observed a single time. Sequenced here: CD4+ or CD8+ T cells sorted from blood, sampled in a trial of the OX40 agonist ivuxolimab. The receptors here all came from an adult with an advanced solid tumor such as melanoma, head and neck, liver or kidney cancer.

This chain connects TRBV4-3 to TRBJ2-1; D gene ambiguous. Trimming left V 0 bases short and J 1 base short, with 22 bases between. The CDR3 sequence is 20 residues long. Germline V gene lookup returns CDR1 LGHNA and CDR2 YSLEER. The CDR3 DNA reads TGCGCCAGCAGCCAAGATATAACCAGCGTCCCCTCCTCTTCCTACAATGAGCAGTTCTTC. This sequence encodes CASSQDITSVPSSSYNEQFF.

This clone has just one count. The genes are TRBV30 and TRBJ1-2, with TRBD1 matching 8 bases. CDR3 size: 14 residues. Germline CDR1 GTSNPN, CDR2 SVGIG (reference sequence). Trimming at V came to 0 bases and at J to 5 bases, leaving 5 bases not matched to a gene. The CDR3 reads CAWSVGQGLYGYTF. Written as DNA, the CDR3 is TGTGCCTGGAGTGTAGGACAGGGACTTTATGGCTACACCTTC.

The rearrangement joins TRBV7-7 to TRBJ2-7, with 12 bases lining up with TRBD2. The CDR3 sequence is 13 residues long. Germline trimming cut 6 bases from V and 4 bases from J; bases unmatched to any gene: 1. CDR1 is SSHAT, CDR2 FNYEAQ, per germline (reference sequence). For the CDR3, the DNA is TGTGCCAGCAGTCTAGCGGGAGGGTACGAGCAGTACTTC. Its protein product is CASSLAGGYEQYF.

V and J are TRBV27 and TRBJ1-1; D uncertain. The V end was cut by 5 bases, the J end by 1 base, with 5 bases between. The CDR3 is 12 amino acids. Germline lookup yields CDR1 MNHEY and CDR2 SMNVEV (reference sequence). The CDR3 loop is CASSRGNTEAFF. For the CDR3, the DNA is TGTGCCAGCAGTCGGGGGAACACTGAAGCTTTCTTT.

This chain uses TRBV6-5 with TRBJ2-2; D call uncertain. V was trimmed by 5 bases and J by 4 bases, leaving 11 bases between them. The CDR3 runs to 14 residues. The germline CDR1 and CDR2 sequences are MNHEY and SVGAGI. CDR3 nucleotide sequence: TGTGCCAGCAGTCAAGGGATTAGCACCGGGGAGCTGTTTTTT. Protein: CASSQGISTGELFF.

The chain recombines TRBV4-1 with TRBJ1-1, with a tentative D call TRBD1 (6 bases). The CDR3 totals 13 residues. Germline V gene data show CDR1 as MGHRA and CDR2 as YSYEKL. V lost 2 bases, J lost 5 bases, and 9 bases lay in between. The CDR3 coding sequence is TGCGCCAGCAGCCAACAGGACAGAACTGAAGCTTTCTTT. The encoded protein is CASSQQDRTEAFF.

The chain carries TRBV27 and TRBJ2-7, with D hard to call. Trimming cost V 2 bases and J 3 bases, with 8 bases left between them. The CDR3 covers 13 residues. Germline CDR1 is MNHEY and CDR2 is SMNVEV (reference sequence). DNA for the CDR3: TGTGCCAGCAGTTTAGGGCTCCACTACGAGCAGTACTTC. Encoded protein: CASSLGLHYEQYF.

This clone was seen a single time. The V and J genes are TRBV9 and TRBJ1-2, with D perhaps matching TRBD1 (5 bases). Germline lookup yields CDR1 SGDLS and CDR2 YYNGEE. Trimming shortened V by 3 bases and J by 3 bases, and 18 bases separated the two germline ends. This CDR3 region has 16 residues. CDR3: CASSDPRGGKDYGYTF. The CDR3, as DNA: TGTGCCAGCAGCGACCCTCGGGGGGGGAAAGACTATGGCTACACCTTC.

CDR3 in DNA: TGTGCCAGCAGCTTGGCCGACAGCTATCAGCCCCAGCATTTT. Protein sequence: CASSLADSYQPQHF. The V and J genes are TRBV5-5 and TRBJ1-5, with D maybe TRBD1 (5 bases). The V gene lost 0 bases and the J gene lost 5 bases, with 9 bases spanning the gap. The CDR3 contains 14 residues. Per germline, CDR1 SGHKS and CDR2 YYEKEE (reference sequence). The variable domain in full, with the rest retrieved from reference TRBV5-5 and TRBJ1-5, is DAGVTQSPTHLIKTRGQQVTLRCSPISGHKSVSWYQQVLGQGPQFIFQYYEKEERGRGNFPDRFSARQFPNYSSELNVNALLLGDSALYLCASSLADSYQPQHFGDGTRLSIL.

A single count supports this clone. The J gene is TRBJ2-2, the V gene TRBV30; D possibly matches TRBD1 or TRBD2 (6 bases each). The CDR3 extends over 11 amino acids. Germline CDR1 reads GTSNPN; CDR2 reads SVGIG (reference sequence). V shed 4 bases and J shed 7 bases, with 7 bases lying between them. The CDR3 spells CAWKGGGELFF. The CDR3 DNA is TGTGCCTGGAAGGGGGGCGGGGAGCTGTTTTTT.

The chain carries TRBV27 and TRBJ2-2; 9 bases fit TRBD1. This CDR3 contains 17 residues. V dropped 5 bases and J dropped 2; count of bases not matched to a gene: 9. Germline CDR1 MNHEY, CDR2 SMNVEV (reference sequence). CDR3 sequence: CASSQGQGWANTGELFF. CDR3 coding DNA: TGTGCCAGCAGTCAGGGACAGGGTTGGGCAAACACCGGGGAGCTGTTTTTT.

The chain has TRBV6-5 and TRBJ2-7; possibly TRBD1 for D (6 bases). Germline CDR1 is MNHEY and CDR2 is SVGAGI. The CDR3 sequence is 14 residues long. Trimming took off 2 bases at V and 0 bases at J, with 8 bases between the two ends. Here the CDR3 reads CASSYGTHSYEQYF. The DNA for the CDR3 is TGTGCCAGCAGTTACGGGACACACTCCTACGAGCAGTACTTC.

This clone was picked up one time. The rearrangement joins TRBV27 to TRBJ2-7, with 8 positions matching TRBD2. Losses at the gene ends were 6 bases for V and 5 bases for J; bases not matched to a gene: 6. Germline V CDR1 and CDR2: MNHEY, SMNVEV (reference sequence). This CDR3 comprises 13 residues. The CDR3 sequence is CASSWTSIHEQYF. CDR3 nucleotide sequence: TGTGCCAGCAGCTGGACTAGCATCCACGAGCAGTACTTC.

A few counts support this clone. J is TRBJ2-7 and V is TRBV27, with D tentatively TRBD1 (7 bases). Germline V CDR1 and CDR2: MNHEY, SMNVEV (reference sequence). This CDR3 spans 15 amino acids. The ends were cut back, 3 bases at V and 0 bases at J, with 12 bases in the middle. CDR3: CASSFRGTDSYEQYF. CDR3 DNA sequence: TGTGCCAGCAGTTTCCGCGGGACAGACTCCTACGAGCAGTACTTC.

This clone was recorded once. The V gene is TRBV9, the J gene TRBJ1-6, with D possibly TRBD1 on 5 matching bases. Germline-derived CDR1 and CDR2 are SGDLS and YYNGEE. Deletions cut 0 bases from V and 6 bases from J, with 13 bases between. The CDR3 contains 16 residues. CDR3 DNA sequence: TGTGCCAGCAGCGTAGGAGTTGGGGGGAGTAATTCACCCCTCCACTTT. This codes for CASSVGVGGSNSPLHF.

The chain combines TRBV29-1 with TRBJ1-2, with D hard to call. This CDR3 has 15 amino acids. V was shortened by 1 base and J by 7 bases, with 19 bases between the two germline ends. Germline CDR1 and CDR2: SQVTM and ANQGSEA. CDR3 bases: TGCAGCGTTGAAGCTCGGCAAGAACTGGTATTTGGCTACACCTTC. It translates to CSVEARQELVFGYTF.

The CDR3 here is CASSLSPRGRGRINYGYTF. CDR3 DNA: TGTGCCAGCAGTTTATCCCCCCGGGGCAGGGGCCGAATAAACTATGGCTACACCTTC. This sequence joins TRBV28 and TRBJ1-2, with D perhaps TRBD1 (6 bases). CDR3 length equals 19 residues. V shed 1 base and J shed 2 bases, with 23 bases lying between them. Germline CDR1 is MDHEN and CDR2 is SYDVKM.

This clone has a handful of counts. The V and J genes are TRBV5-4 and TRBJ1-1, with D hard to call. Trimming cost V 0 bases and J 3 bases, with 3 bases left between them. The V gene's germline CDR1 is SGHNT and CDR2 YYREEE (reference sequence). The CDR3 sequence is 12 residues long. CDR3 amino acids: CASSLAHTEAFF. The CDR3 coding sequence is TGTGCCAGCAGCTTGGCCCACACTGAAGCTTTCTTT.

The chain uses TRBV12-5 and TRBJ2-2; weak D call: TRBD1 (5 bases). Germline V CDR1 and CDR2: LGHNT, FRNRAP. CDR3 length equals 18 residues. Trimming pared 5 bases from V and 2 bases from J, leaving 21 bases between. The CDR3 nucleotides are TGTGCTAGTGGTATCCCCCGCGGCAGGGAAGTAAACACCGGGGAGCTGTTTTTT. Translating it yields CASGIPRGREVNTGELFF.

V and J are TRBV9 and TRBJ2-1; TRBD2 agrees at 7 bases. The CDR3 spans 16 residues. Trimming took 4 bases from V and 7 from J; bases not matched to a gene: 14. Germline CDR1 is SGDLS and CDR2 is YYNGEE. The CDR3 coding sequence is TGTGCCAGCAGCCCAAAAGCGGGAACCTGGAAAAATGAGCAGTTCTTC. This encodes CASSPKAGTWKNEQFF. The whole variable domain, remainder taken from reference TRBV9 and TRBJ2-1, is DSGVTQTPKHLITATGQRVTLRCSPRSGDLSVYWYQQSLDQGLQFLIQYYNGEERAKGNILERFSAQQFPDLHSELNLSSLELGDSALYFCASSPKAGTWKNEQFFGPGTRLTVL.

This clone has just one count. Here the CDR3 reads CASSLSRGVDIQYF. CDR3 in DNA: TGTGCCAGCAGTTTGAGCCGCGGGGTAGACATTCAGTACTTC. The chain employs TRBV27 and TRBJ2-4; weak D call: TRBD2 (6 bases). This CDR3 comprises 14 residues. CDR1 and CDR2 (germline): MNHEY, SMNVEV (reference sequence). Trimming took 3 bases from V and 8 from J, leaving 14 bases between them.

The V gene is TRBV29-1, the J gene TRBJ1-2; D unresolved. The CDR3 covers 12 residues. The germline V gene encodes CDR1 SQVTM and CDR2 ANQGSEA. Deletions cut 6 bases from V and 4 bases from J, with 12 bases between. This CDR3 is CSVVGLGYGYTF. CDR3 nucleotide sequence: TGCAGCGTCGTAGGTCTTGGCTATGGCTACACCTTC.

This clone was detected a few times. The genes are TRBV5-1 and TRBJ2-2; 11 bases are shared with TRBD1. CDR1 and CDR2 (germline): SGHRS, YFSETQ. CDR3 size: 16 residues. The J segment lost 4 bases and the V segment lost 1 base, leaving 3 bases of the junction unmatched. CDR3 in amino acids: CASSLWGQGGTGELFF. CDR3 DNA: TGCGCCAGCAGCTTGTGGGGACAGGGGGGCACCGGGGAGCTGTTTTTT.

This rearrangement joins TRBV19 to TRBJ1-5, with TRBD1 as a possible D gene (5 bases). Trimming took off 2 bases at V and 7 bases at J, with 15 bases between the two ends. The CDR3 extends over 15 amino acids. Germline V gene data show CDR1 as LNHDA and CDR2 as SQIVND (reference sequence). For the CDR3, the DNA is TGTGCCAGTAGTATATCAGGGAATGACTTGCAGCCCCAGCATTTT. It yields the protein CASSISGNDLQPQHF.

J is TRBJ1-2 and V is TRBV7-9; no clear D gene. Trimming removed 1 base at V and 8 bases at J, with 17 bases between. Per germline, CDR1 SEHNR and CDR2 FQNEAQ (reference sequence). This CDR3 contains 15 residues. Written as DNA, the CDR3 is TGTGCCAGCAGCTTAGGGGATTCTCCTCCGGAGGGCTACACCTTC. This encodes CASSLGDSPPEGYTF.

The chain has TRBV11-2 and TRBJ1-2; 10 nucleotides line up with TRBD1. Germline-derived CDR1 and CDR2 are SGHAT and FQNNGV. The length of the CDR3 is 16 residues. The V segment lost 5 bases and the J segment 4 bases; nucleotides outside the gene matches: 10. The CDR3 DNA reads TGTGCCAGCAGCAGCGGACAGGGGGATCGCGGCTATGGCTACACCTTC. Translation: CASSSGQGDRGYGYTF. Supplemented by reference TRBV11-2 and TRBJ1-2, the full variable domain reads EAGVAQSPRYKIIEKRQSVAFWCNPISGHATLYWYQQILGQGPKLLIQFQNNGVVDDSQLPKDRFSAERLKGVDSTLKIQPAKLEDSAVYLCASSSGQGDRGYGYTFGSGTRLTVV.

The V call is TRBV7-9, the J call TRBJ2-3; maybe TRBD2 (5 bases). The CDR3 is made up of 17 amino acids. Trimming shortened V by 2 bases and J by 0 bases, and 15 bases separated the two germline ends. Per the germline V gene, CDR1 is SEHNR and CDR2 is FQNEAQ (reference sequence). CDR3 coding DNA: TGTGCCAGCAGCTTATCCGGGGTCACTTCTAGCACAGATACGCAGTATTTT. This encodes CASSLSGVTSSTDTQYF.

The rearrangement joins TRBV27 to TRBJ2-5, with D perhaps matching TRBD1 (6 bases). V was clipped by 5 bases and J by 3 bases, with 10 bases between them. The CDR3 covers 13 residues. Germline CDR1 reads MNHEY; CDR2 reads SMNVEV (reference sequence). The CDR3 nucleotides are TGTGCCAGCAGTCTGGACAGTGAAGAGACCCAGTACTTC. Protein product: CASSLDSEETQYF.

Here the CDR3 reads CASSLTGAGWGNTEAFF. The CDR3 DNA reads TGCGCCAGCAGCTTGACAGGGGCGGGTTGGGGGAACACTGAAGCTTTCTTT. This chain links TRBV5-1 with TRBJ1-1; TRBD1 matches 7 bases. The ends lost 1 base at V and 1 base at J; junction bases unmatched: 10. The CDR3 has 17 residues. From germline, CDR1 is SGHRS and CDR2 YFSETQ.